Detailed here is one T cell receptor (beta chain). Its antigen is not known. In the same sample, other DNA sequences code for this CDR3. Germline lookup yields CDR1 ENHRY and CDR2 SYGVKD. V lost 0 bases, J lost 2 bases, and 3 bases lay in between. The CDR3 has 13 residues. The data belong to a study of beta chain features in type 1 diabetes. Of the isolated RNA, all was reverse transcribed, and so the sequenced material was expressed TCRB transcripts. Naive, central memory and regulatory T cell samples came to a mean of about 4 million reads. Using immunoSEQ multiplex PCR, the repertoire was profiled, and TCRdb retains in-frame clones only, with some absent. The sample records 550,000 to 850,000 clones, roughly 12% being singletons. One heparinised blood draw averaging about 116 mL was given by each donor. Notes on the study in general: Insertions were fewer and deletions more numerous at VDJ junctions in type 1 diabetes patients. Shorter TCRB CDR3s, moderately but significantly so, marked every one of the four CD4+ subsets in Type 1 diabetes patients.

This chain connects TRBV10-3 to TRBJ2-3; D not resolved. This sequence originates from a man in his late teens or twenties with type 1 diabetes. The specimen sequenced was naive CD4+ T cells from blood. The CDR3 sequence is CAISESSTDTQYF. As DNA, the CDR3 is TGTGCCATCAGTGAGTCGTCCACAGATACGCAGTATTTT.